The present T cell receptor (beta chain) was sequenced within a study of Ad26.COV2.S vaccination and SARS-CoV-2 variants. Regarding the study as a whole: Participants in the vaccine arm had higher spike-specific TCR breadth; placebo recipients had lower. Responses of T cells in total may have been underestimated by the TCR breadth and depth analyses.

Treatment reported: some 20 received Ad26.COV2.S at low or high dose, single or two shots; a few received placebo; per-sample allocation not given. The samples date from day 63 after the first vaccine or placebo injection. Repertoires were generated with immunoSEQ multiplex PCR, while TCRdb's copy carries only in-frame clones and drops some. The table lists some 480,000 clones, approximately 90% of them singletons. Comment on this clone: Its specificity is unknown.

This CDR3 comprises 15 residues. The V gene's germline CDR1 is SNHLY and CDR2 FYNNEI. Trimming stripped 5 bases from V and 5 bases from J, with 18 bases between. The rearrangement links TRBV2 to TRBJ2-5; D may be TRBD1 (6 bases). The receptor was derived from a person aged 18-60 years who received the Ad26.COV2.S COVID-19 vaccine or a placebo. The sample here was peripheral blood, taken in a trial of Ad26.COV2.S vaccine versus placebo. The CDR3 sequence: CASSRRQALGETQYF. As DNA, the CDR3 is TGTGCCAGCAGTAGGCGACAGGCGCTGGGGGAGACCCAGTACTTC.